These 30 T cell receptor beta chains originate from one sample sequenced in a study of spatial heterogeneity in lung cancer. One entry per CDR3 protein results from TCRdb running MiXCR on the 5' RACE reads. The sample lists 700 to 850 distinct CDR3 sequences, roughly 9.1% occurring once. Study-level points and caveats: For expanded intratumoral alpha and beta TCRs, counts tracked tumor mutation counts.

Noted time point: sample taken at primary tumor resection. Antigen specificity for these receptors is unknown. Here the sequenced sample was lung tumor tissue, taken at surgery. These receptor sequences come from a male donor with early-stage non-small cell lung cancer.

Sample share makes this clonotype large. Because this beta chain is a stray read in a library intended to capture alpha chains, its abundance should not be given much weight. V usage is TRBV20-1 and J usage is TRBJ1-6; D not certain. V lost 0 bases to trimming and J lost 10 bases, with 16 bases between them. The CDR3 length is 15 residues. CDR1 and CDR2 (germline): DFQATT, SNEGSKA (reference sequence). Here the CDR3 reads CSARDRQSGFSPLHF. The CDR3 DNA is TGCAGTGCTAGAGATCGGCAGTCGGGTTTCTCACCCCTCCACTTT.

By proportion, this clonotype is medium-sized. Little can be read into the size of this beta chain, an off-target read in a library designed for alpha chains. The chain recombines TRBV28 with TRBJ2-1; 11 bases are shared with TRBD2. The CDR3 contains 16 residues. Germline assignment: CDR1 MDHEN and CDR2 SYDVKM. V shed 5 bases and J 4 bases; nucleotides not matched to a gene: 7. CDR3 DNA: TGTGCCAGCAGTACACTAGCGGGAGCTTGGTACAATGAGCAGTTCTTC. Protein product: CASSTLAGAWYNEQFF.

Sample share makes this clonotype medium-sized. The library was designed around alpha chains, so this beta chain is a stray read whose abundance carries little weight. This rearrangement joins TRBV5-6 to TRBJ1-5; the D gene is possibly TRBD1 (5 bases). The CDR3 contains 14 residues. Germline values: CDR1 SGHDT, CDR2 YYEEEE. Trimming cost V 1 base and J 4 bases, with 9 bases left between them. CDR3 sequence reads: CASSLYGGNQPQHF. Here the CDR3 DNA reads TGTGCCAGCAGCTTGTACGGGGGGAATCAGCCCCAGCATTTT.

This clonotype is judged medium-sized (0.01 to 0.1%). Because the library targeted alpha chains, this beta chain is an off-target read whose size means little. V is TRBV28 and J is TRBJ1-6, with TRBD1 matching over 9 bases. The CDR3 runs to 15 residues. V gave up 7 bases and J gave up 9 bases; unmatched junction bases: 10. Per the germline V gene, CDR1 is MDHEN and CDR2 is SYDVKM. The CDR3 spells CASTFKQGASSPLHF. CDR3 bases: TGTGCCAGCACTTTCAAACAGGGGGCGAGTTCACCCCTCCACTTT.

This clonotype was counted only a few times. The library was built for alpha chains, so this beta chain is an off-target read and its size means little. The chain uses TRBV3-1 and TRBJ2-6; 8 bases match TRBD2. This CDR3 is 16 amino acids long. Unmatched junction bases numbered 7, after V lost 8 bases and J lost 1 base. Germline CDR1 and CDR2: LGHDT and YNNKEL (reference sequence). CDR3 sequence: CASAASGRSGANVLTF. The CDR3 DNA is TGTGCCAGCGCCGCGAGCGGGAGATCTGGGGCCAACGTCCTGACTTTC. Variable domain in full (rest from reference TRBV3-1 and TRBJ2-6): DTAVSQTPKYLVTQMGNDKSIKCEQNLGHDTMYWYKQDSKKFLKIMFSYNNKELIINETVPNRFSPKSPDKAHLNLHINSLELGDSAVYFCASAASGRSGANVLTFGAGSRLTVL.

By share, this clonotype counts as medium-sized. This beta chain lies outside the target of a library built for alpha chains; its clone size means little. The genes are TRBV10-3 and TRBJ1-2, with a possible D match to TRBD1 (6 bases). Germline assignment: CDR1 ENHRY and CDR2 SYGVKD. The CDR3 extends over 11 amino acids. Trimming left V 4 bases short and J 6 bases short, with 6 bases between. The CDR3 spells CAISAGDGYTF. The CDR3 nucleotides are TGTGCCATCAGTGCAGGGGATGGCTACACCTTC.

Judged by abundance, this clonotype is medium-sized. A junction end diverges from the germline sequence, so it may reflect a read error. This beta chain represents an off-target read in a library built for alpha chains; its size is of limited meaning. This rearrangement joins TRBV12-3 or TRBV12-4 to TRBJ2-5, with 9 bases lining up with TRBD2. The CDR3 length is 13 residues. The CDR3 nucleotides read TGTGCCAGCAGCACCCAGGCGGGGGGGCTCTCCTTTTTC. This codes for CASSTQAGGLSFF.

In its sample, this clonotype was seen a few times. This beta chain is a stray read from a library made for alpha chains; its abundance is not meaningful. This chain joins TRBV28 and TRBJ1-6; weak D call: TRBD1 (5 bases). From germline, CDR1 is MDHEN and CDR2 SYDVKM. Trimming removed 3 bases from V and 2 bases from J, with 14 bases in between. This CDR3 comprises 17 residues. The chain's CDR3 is CASSFLFQGPYNSPLHF. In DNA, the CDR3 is TGTGCCAGCAGTTTCTTGTTTCAGGGCCCCTATAATTCACCCCTCCACTTT.

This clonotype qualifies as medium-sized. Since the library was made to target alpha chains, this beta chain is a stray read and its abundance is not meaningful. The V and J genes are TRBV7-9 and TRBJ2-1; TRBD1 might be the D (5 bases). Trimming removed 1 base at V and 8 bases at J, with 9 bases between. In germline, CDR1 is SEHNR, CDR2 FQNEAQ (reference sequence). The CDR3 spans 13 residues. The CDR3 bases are TGTGCCAGCAGCTTAGGATGGGGCGATGAGCAGTTCTTC. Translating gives CASSLGWGDEQFF.

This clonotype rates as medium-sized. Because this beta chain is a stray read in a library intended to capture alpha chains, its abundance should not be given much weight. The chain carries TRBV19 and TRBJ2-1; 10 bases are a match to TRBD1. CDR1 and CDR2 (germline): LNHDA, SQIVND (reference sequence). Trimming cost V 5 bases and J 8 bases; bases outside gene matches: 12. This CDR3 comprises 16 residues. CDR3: CASSGGTGALMDEQFF. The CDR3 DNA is TGTGCCAGTAGTGGCGGGACAGGGGCATTGATGGATGAGCAGTTCTTC.

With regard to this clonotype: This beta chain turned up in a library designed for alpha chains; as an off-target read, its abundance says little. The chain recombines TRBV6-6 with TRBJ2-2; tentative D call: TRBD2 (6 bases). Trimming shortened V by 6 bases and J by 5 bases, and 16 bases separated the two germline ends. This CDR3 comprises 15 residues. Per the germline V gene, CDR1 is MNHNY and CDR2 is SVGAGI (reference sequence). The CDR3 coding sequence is TGTGCCAGCAGGGGCCGGGACTCCCAGACCGGGGAGCTGTTTTTT. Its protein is CASRGRDSQTGELFF.

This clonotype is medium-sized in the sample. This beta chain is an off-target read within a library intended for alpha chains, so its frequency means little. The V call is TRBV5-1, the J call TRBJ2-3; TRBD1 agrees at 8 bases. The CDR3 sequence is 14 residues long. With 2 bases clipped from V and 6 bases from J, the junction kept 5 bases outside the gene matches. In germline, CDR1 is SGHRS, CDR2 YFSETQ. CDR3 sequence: CASSFGQGFDTQYF. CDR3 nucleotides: TGCGCCAGCAGCTTTGGACAGGGTTTCGATACGCAGTATTTT.

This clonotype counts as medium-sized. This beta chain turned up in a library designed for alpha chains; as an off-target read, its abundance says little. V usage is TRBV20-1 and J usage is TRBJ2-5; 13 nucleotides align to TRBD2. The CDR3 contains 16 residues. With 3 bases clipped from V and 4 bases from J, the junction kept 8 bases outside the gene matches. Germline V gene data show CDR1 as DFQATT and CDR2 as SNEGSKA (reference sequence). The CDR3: CSARETSGGTGETQYF. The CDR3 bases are TGCAGTGCTAGGGAGACTAGCGGGGGGACGGGAGAGACCCAGTACTTC.

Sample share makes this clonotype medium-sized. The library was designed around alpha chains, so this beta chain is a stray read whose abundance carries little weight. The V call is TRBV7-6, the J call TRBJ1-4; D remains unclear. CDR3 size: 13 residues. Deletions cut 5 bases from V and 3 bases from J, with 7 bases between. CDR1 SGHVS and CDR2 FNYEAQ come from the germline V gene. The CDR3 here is CASSQASNEKLFF. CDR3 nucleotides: TGTGCCAGCAGCCAGGCCTCTAATGAAAAACTGTTTTTT.

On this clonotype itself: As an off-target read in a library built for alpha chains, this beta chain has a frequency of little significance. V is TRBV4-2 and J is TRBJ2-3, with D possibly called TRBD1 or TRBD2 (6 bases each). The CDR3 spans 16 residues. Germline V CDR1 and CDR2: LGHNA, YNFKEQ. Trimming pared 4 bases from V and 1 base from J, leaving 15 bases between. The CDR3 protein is CASSPKGGMGTDTQYF. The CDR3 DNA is TGTGCCAGCAGCCCCAAGGGGGGAATGGGCACAGATACGCAGTATTTT.

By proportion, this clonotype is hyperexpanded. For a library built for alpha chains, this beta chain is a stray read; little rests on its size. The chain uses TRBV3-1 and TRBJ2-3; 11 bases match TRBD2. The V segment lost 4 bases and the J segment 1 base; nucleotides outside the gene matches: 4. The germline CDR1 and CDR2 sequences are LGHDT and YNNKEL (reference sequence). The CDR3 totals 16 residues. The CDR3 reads CASSPLAGGGTDTQYF. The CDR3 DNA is TGTGCCAGCAGCCCTCTAGCGGGGGGCGGCACAGATACGCAGTATTTT.

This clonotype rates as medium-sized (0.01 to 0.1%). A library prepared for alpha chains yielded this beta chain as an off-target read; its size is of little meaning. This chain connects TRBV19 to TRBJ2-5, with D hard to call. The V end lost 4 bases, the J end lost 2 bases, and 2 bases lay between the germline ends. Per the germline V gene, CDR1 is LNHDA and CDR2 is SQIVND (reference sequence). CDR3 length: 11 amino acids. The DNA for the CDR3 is TGTGCCAGTAGTAGTCAAGAGACCCAGTACTTC. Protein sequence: CASSSQETQYF.

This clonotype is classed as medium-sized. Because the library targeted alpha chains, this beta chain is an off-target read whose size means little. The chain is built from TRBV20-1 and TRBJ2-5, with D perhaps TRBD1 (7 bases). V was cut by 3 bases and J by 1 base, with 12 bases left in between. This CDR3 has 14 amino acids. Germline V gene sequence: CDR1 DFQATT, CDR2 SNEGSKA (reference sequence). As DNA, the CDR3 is TGCAGTGCTAGGCGGGACAGACTCCAAGAGACCCAGTACTTC. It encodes CSARRDRLQETQYF.

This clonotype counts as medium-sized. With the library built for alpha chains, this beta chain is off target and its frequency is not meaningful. The DNA of the CDR3 is TGTGCCAGCAGTTTTGCGATAGGGGGGGTAGACGAGCAGTACTTC. Protein: CASSFAIGGVDEQYF. This chain uses TRBV13 with TRBJ2-7; possible D gene TRBD2, 7 bases. The CDR3 contains 15 residues. V was clipped by 6 bases and J by 5 bases, with 20 bases between them. Germline values: CDR1 PRHDT, CDR2 FYEKMQ (reference sequence). The full variable domain, in which reference TRBV13 and TRBJ2-7 provide the parts outside the CDR3, is AAGVIQSPRHLIKEKRETATLKCYPIPRHDTVYWYQQGPGQDPQFLISFYEKMQSDKGSIPDRFSAQQFSDYHSELNMSSLELGDSALYFCASSFAIGGVDEQYFGPGTRLTVT.

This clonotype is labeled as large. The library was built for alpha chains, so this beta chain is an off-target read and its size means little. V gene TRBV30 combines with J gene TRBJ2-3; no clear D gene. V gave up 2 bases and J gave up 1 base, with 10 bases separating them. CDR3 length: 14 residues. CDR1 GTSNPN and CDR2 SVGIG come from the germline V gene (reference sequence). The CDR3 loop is CAWSSPDRTDTQYF. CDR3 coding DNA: TGTGCCTGGAGTTCCCCGGACCGCACAGATACGCAGTATTTT.

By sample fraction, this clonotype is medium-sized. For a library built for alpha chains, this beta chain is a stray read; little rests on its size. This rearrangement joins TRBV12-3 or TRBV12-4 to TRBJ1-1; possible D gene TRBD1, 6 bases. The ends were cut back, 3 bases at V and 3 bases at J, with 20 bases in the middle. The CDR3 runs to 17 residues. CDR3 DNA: TGTGCCAGCAGTTTCCAAGCCACGGGGGCTCATCACACTGAAGCTTTCTTT. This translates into CASSFQATGAHHTEAFF.

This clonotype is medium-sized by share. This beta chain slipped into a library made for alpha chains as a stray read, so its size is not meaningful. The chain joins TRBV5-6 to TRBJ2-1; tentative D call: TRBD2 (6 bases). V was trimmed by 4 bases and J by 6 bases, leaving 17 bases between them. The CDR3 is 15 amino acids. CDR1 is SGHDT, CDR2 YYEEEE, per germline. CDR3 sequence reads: CASSLSGREGNEQFF. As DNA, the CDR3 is TGTGCCAGCAGCCTTAGCGGAAGAGAAGGCAATGAGCAGTTCTTC.

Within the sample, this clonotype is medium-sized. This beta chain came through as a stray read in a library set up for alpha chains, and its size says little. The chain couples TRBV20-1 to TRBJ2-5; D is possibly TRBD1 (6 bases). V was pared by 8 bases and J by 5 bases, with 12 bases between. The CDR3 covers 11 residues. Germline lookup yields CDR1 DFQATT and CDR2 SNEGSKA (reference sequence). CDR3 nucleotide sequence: TGCAGTCAAGGGGGTCGGGAGACCCAGTACTTC. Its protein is CSQGGRETQYF.

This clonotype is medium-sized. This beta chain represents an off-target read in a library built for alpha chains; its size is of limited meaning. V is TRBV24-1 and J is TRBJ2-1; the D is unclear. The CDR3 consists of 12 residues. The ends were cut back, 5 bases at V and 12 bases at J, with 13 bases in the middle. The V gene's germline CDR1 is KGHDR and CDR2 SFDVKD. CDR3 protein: CATSAPGRLQFF. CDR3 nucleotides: TGTGCCACCAGTGCTCCTGGACGCCTGCAGTTCTTC.

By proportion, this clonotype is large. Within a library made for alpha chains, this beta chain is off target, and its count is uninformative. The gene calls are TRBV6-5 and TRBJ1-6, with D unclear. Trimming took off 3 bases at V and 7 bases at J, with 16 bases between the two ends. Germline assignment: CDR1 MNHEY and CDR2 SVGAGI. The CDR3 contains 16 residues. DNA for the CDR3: TGTGCCAGCAGTTATTTTTCCCCACTCAGCAATTCACCCCTCCACTTT. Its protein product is CASSYFSPLSNSPLHF.

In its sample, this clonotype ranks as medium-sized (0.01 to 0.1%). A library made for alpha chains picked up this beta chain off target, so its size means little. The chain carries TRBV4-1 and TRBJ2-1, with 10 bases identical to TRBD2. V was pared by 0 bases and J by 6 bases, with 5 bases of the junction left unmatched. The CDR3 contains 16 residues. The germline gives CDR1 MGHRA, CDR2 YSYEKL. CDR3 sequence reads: CASSQDTSGGANEQFF. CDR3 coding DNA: TGCGCCAGCAGCCAAGATACAAGCGGGGGGGCCAATGAGCAGTTCTTC.

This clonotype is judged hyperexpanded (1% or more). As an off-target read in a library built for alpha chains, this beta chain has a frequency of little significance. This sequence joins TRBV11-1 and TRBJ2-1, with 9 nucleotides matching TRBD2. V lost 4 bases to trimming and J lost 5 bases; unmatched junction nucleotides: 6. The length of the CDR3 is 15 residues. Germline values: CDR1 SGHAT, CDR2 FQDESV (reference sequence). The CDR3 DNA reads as TGTGCCAGCAGCTCCCTGGCGGGAGGGAACAATGAGCAGTTCTTC. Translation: CASSSLAGGNNEQFF.

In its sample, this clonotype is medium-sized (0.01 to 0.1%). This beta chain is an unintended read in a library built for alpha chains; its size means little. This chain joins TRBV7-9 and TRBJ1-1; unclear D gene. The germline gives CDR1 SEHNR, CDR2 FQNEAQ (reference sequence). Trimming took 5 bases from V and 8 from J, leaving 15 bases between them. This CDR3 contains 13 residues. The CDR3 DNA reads TGTGCCAGCAGCCGCCGAGGGCGCCGAGAAGCTTTCTTT. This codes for CASSRRGRREAFF.

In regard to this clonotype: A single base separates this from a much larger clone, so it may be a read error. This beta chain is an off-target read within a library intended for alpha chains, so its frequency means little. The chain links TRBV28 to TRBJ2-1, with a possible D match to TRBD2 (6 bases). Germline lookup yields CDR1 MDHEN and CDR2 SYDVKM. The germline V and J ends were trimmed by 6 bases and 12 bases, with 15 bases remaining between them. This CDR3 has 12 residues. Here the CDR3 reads CASSRLVVGQFF. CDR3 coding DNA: TGTGCCAGCAGCCGACTAGTTGTTGGGCAGTTCTTC. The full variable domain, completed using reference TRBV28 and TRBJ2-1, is DVKVTQSSRYLVKRTGEKVFLECVQDMDHENMFWYRQDPGLGLRLIYFSYDVKMKEKGDIPEGYSVSREKKERFSLILESASTNQTSMYLCASSRLVVGQFFGPGTRLTVL.

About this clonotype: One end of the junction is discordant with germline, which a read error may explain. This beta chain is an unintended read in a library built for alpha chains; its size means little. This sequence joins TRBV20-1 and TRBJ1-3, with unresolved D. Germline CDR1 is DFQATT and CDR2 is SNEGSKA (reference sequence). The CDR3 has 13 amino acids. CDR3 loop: CSARASGGNTIYF. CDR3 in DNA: TGCAGTGCCAGAGCCAGTGGTGGAAACACCATATATTTT.